This is a list of T cell receptor beta chains from one sample in a study of T cells in Graves' hyperthyroidism and ophthalmopathy. TCRdb re-derived calls from the multiplex PCR reads in MiXCR, one entry per CDR3 protein. The sample includes around 400,000 distinct CDR3 sequences, about 13% of them seen just once. Sequences were obtained from blood. These receptors were obtained from a woman aged 18 to 35 with Graves' hyperthyroidism. The CDR3 runs from the conserved cysteine through the conserved F or W. The order of the fields is clone size, D gene, V gene, J gene, CDR3 DNA, CDR3 protein. D genes are given only for firm matches. Only some rows state a clone size, as once, few, many or a class for expanded clones.

abundance: many
d_gene: NA
v_gene: TRBV27
j_gene: TRBJ2-5
CDR3nt: TGTGCCAGCAGTTCCTTGTCGCAGGGGACGGCGGAGACCCAGTACTTC
CDR3aa: CASSSLSQGTAETQYF

abundance: many
d_gene: NA
v_gene: TRBV12-3/TRBV12-4
j_gene: TRBJ2-2
CDR3nt: TGTGCCAGCAGTTTGACTAGTCTGGAGGGCGGGGAGCTGTTTTTT
CDR3aa: CASSLTSLEGGELFF

abundance: few
d_gene: TRBD1
v_gene: TRBV28
j_gene: TRBJ1-2
CDR3nt: TGTGCCAGCTATGGACAGGGTCTAAACTATGGCTACACCTTC
CDR3aa: CASYGQGLNYGYTF

abundance: NA
d_gene: NA
v_gene: TRBV20-1
j_gene: TRBJ2-3
CDR3nt: TGCAGTGCTAGAAGCAGTGCCACGCAGTATTTT
CDR3aa: CSARSSATQYF

abundance: many
d_gene: TRBD1
v_gene: TRBV5-5
j_gene: TRBJ1-1
CDR3nt: TGTGCCAGCAGCTTGTTAGGGGGACAGGGATTGGGCACTGAAGCTTTCTTT
CDR3aa: CASSLLGGQGLGTEAFF

abundance: many
d_gene: TRBD1
v_gene: TRBV6-2/TRBV6-3
j_gene: TRBJ2-7
CDR3nt: TGTGCCAGCAGTTATCGGACAGGGGACACCTACGAGCAGTACTTC
CDR3aa: CASSYRTGDTYEQYF

abundance: many
d_gene: NA
v_gene: TRBV6-2/TRBV6-3
j_gene: TRBJ2-1
CDR3nt: TGTGCCAGCAGTTATAACGTTATCCTTCCGGTTAATGAGCAGTTCTTC
CDR3aa: CASSYNVILPVNEQFF

abundance: many
d_gene: TRBD2
v_gene: TRBV20-1
j_gene: TRBJ2-3
CDR3nt: TGCAGTGCTAGACGGGGGGTCACAGATACGCAGTATTTT
CDR3aa: CSARRGVTDTQYF

abundance: many
d_gene: NA
v_gene: TRBV7-2
j_gene: TRBJ1-5
CDR3nt: TGTGCCAGCAGCTTAGTTGTTGATCAGCCCCAGCATTTT
CDR3aa: CASSLVVDQPQHF

abundance: many
d_gene: NA
v_gene: TRBV7-2
j_gene: TRBJ2-1
CDR3nt: TGTGCCAGCAGCTTAGAGGAGCTAAGGAAGTTCTTC
CDR3aa: CASSLEELRKFF

abundance: many
d_gene: NA
v_gene: TRBV7-2
j_gene: TRBJ2-5
CDR3nt: TGTGCCAGCAGCTCCGCTGGGGGAGAGACCCAGTACTTC
CDR3aa: CASSSAGGETQYF

abundance: few
d_gene: NA
v_gene: TRBV6-1
j_gene: TRBJ2-2
CDR3nt: TGTGCCAGCAGTCCCGGAGCGGACACCGGGGAGCTGTTTTTT
CDR3aa: CASSPGADTGELFF

abundance: many
d_gene: TRBD2
v_gene: TRBV6-1
j_gene: TRBJ2-1
CDR3nt: TGTGCCAGCAGTTCACTAGCGGGGGGCAACAATGAGCAGTTCTTC
CDR3aa: CASSSLAGGNNEQFF

abundance: many
d_gene: NA
v_gene: TRBV7-3
j_gene: TRBJ1-1
CDR3nt: TGTGCCAGCAGCCCCCAGGGATGGGCTGACACTGAAGCTTTCTTT
CDR3aa: CASSPQGWADTEAFF

abundance: NA
d_gene: NA
v_gene: TRBV7-2
j_gene: TRBJ1-3
CDR3nt: TGTGCCAGCAGCCCGTCAATTACAGAAATCAAAGGAAACACCATATATTTT
CDR3aa: CASSPSITEIKGNTIYF

abundance: many
d_gene: NA
v_gene: TRBV7-6
j_gene: TRBJ1-3
CDR3nt: TGTGCCAGCAGCTCGACACAGGGCCCTGGAAACACCATATATTTT
CDR3aa: CASSSTQGPGNTIYF

abundance: NA
d_gene: NA
v_gene: TRBV3-1
j_gene: TRBJ2-1
CDR3nt: TGTGCCAGCAGCCAAACCTCTGGTGGACGGAGCTCCTACAATGAGCAGTTCTTC
CDR3aa: CASSQTSGGRSSYNEQFF

abundance: few
d_gene: NA
v_gene: TRBV6-2/TRBV6-3
j_gene: TRBJ2-3
CDR3nt: TGTGCCAGCACCAATCCGGGCCAACCCACAGATACGCAGTATTTT
CDR3aa: CASTNPGQPTDTQYF

abundance: many
d_gene: TRBD1
v_gene: TRBV20-1
j_gene: TRBJ2-5
CDR3nt: TGCAGTGCCTCGGGACAGGGGGCTAAGACCCAGTACTTC
CDR3aa: CSASGQGAKTQYF

abundance: NA
d_gene: NA
v_gene: TRBV27
j_gene: TRBJ2-1
CDR3nt: TGTGCCAGCAGTTCGACGGCCGCAATAGGTGGCGATGAGCAGTTCTTC
CDR3aa: CASSSTAAIGGDEQFF

abundance: many
d_gene: NA
v_gene: TRBV28
j_gene: TRBJ2-7
CDR3nt: TGTGCCTGTGGGACGGGGGACTTAGACTACGAGCAGTACTTC
CDR3aa: CACGTGDLDYEQYF

abundance: many
d_gene: NA
v_gene: TRBV2
j_gene: TRBJ1-5
CDR3nt: TGTGCCAGCGCCCCGGGACATGGGGGGTATCAGCCCCAGCATTTT
CDR3aa: CASAPGHGGYQPQHF

abundance: many
d_gene: NA
v_gene: TRBV28
j_gene: TRBJ2-4
CDR3nt: TGTGCCAGCAGTGCCGGGACCAGGGGGGAGTCGGCCAAAAACATTCAGTACTTC
CDR3aa: CASSAGTRGESAKNIQYF

abundance: NA
d_gene: TRBD2
v_gene: TRBV2
j_gene: TRBJ2-1
CDR3nt: TGTGCCAGCAGTGATCTGAGCCGGACTAGCGGGAATGAGCAGTTCTTC
CDR3aa: CASSDLSRTSGNEQFF

abundance: NA
d_gene: NA
v_gene: TRBV7-9
j_gene: TRBJ1-3
CDR3nt: TGTGCCAGCAGCTGGTACAGGGCGGATTCTGGAAACACCATATATTTT
CDR3aa: CASSWYRADSGNTIYF

abundance: NA
d_gene: NA
v_gene: TRBV28
j_gene: TRBJ1-5
CDR3nt: TGTGCCAGCAGCCACGCCAATCAGCCCCAGCATTTT
CDR3aa: CASSHANQPQHF

abundance: NA
d_gene: NA
v_gene: TRBV25-1
j_gene: TRBJ2-3
CDR3nt: TGTGCCAGCCAACAGGGCACAGATACGCAGTATTTT
CDR3aa: CASQQGTDTQYF

abundance: NA
d_gene: TRBD2
v_gene: TRBV4-2
j_gene: TRBJ2-1
CDR3nt: TGTGCCAGCAGCCAGGAACGGACTAGGGAGCAGTTCTTC
CDR3aa: CASSQERTREQFF

abundance: many
d_gene: TRBD2
v_gene: TRBV2
j_gene: TRBJ2-1
CDR3nt: TGTGCCAGCAGACAGCGGGAGGTATCCTACAATGAGCAGTTCTTC
CDR3aa: CASRQREVSYNEQFF

abundance: NA
d_gene: NA
v_gene: TRBV11-2
j_gene: TRBJ1-1
CDR3nt: TGTGCCAGCAGGCCCAGGGTGCGCGGCACTGAAGCTTTCTTT
CDR3aa: CASRPRVRGTEAFF

abundance: many
d_gene: TRBD1
v_gene: TRBV7-2
j_gene: TRBJ2-7
CDR3nt: TGTGCCAGCAGCACAGGACAGGGGGCCCCCTACGAGCAGTACTTC
CDR3aa: CASSTGQGAPYEQYF

abundance: few
d_gene: NA
v_gene: TRBV5-4
j_gene: TRBJ1-5
CDR3nt: TGTGCCAGGACCCACATGGACAAAGCGAGCAATCAGCCCCAGCATTTT
CDR3aa: CARTHMDKASNQPQHF

abundance: NA
d_gene: NA
v_gene: TRBV12-3/TRBV12-4
j_gene: TRBJ2-5
CDR3nt: TGTGCCAGCAGCCAAGAGGGCCGCCAAGAGACCCAGTACTTC
CDR3aa: CASSQEGRQETQYF

abundance: many
d_gene: TRBD1
v_gene: TRBV11-3
j_gene: TRBJ1-2
CDR3nt: TGTGCCAGCAGCTCCCGACCTAACAGGGGGAACTATGGCTACACCTTC
CDR3aa: CASSSRPNRGNYGYTF

abundance: few
d_gene: NA
v_gene: TRBV6-1
j_gene: TRBJ1-6
CDR3nt: TGTGCCAGCAGTATGGACAGTCTTAACTCCTATAATTCACCCCTCCACTTT
CDR3aa: CASSMDSLNSYNSPLHF

abundance: many
d_gene: TRBD1
v_gene: TRBV12-3/TRBV12-4
j_gene: TRBJ2-2
CDR3nt: TGTGCCAGCAAAGGGGGCGCGACCGGGGAGCTGTTTTTT
CDR3aa: CASKGGATGELFF

abundance: NA
d_gene: NA
v_gene: TRBV6-2/TRBV6-3
j_gene: TRBJ2-4
CDR3nt: TGTGCCAGCACCCCGACGTGGGACATCCTAGCCAAAAACATTCAGTACTTC
CDR3aa: CASTPTWDILAKNIQYF